This TCR beta chain was captured in a study of blood T cell repertoires in COVID-19. Participants were aged about 18 to 89 years from 20 to 30 US areas. Cohort 3 recovered donors had two negative PCRs, clearance, or symptom resolution. Libraries were prepared by immunoSEQ multiplex PCR; TCRdb keeps only in-frame clonotypes and omits some of them. This repertoire shows hundreds of thousands of clones, just over 85% found once; its top ten account for roughly 1.7%. The CDR3 consists of 16 residues. V lost 0 bases and J 3 bases, leaving 12 bases between the germline ends. Germline V gives CDR1 SEHNR, CDR2 FQNEAQ (reference sequence).

This sequence originates from a man in his forties who had recovered from COVID-19. The sample was PBMCs or T cells enriched from blood (not recorded which). The chain links TRBV7-9 to TRBJ2-1, with D possibly matching TRBD2 (6 bases). The DNA for the CDR3 is TGTGCCAGCAGCTTAGCGCAGGGACTTGACTACAATGAGCAGTTCTTC. This encodes CASSLAQGLDYNEQFF.